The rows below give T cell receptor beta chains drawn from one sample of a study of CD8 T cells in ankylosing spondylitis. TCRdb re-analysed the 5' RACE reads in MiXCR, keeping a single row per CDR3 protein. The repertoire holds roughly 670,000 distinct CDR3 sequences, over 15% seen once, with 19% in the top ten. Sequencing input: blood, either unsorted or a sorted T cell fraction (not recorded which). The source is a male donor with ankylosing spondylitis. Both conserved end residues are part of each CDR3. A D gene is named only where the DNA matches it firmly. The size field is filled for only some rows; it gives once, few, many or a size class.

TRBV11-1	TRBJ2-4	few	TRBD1	CASSLQGATKNIQYF	TGTGCCAGCAGCTTACAGGGGGCGACCAAAAACATTCAGTACTTC
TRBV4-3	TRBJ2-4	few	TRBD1	CASSPIGTGGKNIQYF	TGCGCCAGCAGCCCAATCGGGACAGGGGGCAAAAACATTCAGTACTTC
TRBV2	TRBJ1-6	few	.	CASKHRNNSPLHF	TGTGCCAGCAAACACCGAAATAATTCACCCCTCCACTTT
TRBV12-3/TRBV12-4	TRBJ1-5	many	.	CASSTDAGNQPQHF	TGTGCCAGCAGTACTGACGCAGGAAATCAGCCCCAGCATTTT
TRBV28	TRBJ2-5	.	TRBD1	CASTWTGVETQYF	TGTGCCAGCACCTGGACAGGGGTTGAGACCCAGTACTTC
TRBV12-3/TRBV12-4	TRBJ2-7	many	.	CASSRTGYEQYF	TGTGCCAGCAGTCGGACGGGCTACGAGCAGTACTTC
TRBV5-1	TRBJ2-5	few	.	CASSLVGGATLETQYF	TGCGCCAGCAGCTTGGTTGGGGGGGCTACTTTGGAGACCCAGTACTTC
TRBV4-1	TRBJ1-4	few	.	CASSQDLGSRVSTNEKLFF	TGCGCCAGCAGCCAAGATCTCGGTAGCAGGGTGTCAACTAATGAAAAACTGTTTTTT
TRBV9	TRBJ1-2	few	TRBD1	CASSANRGRNYGYTF	TGTGCCAGCAGCGCTAACAGGGGGCGCAACTATGGCTACACCTTC
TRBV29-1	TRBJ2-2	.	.	CSALLPGASSNSGELFF	TGCAGCGCCCTATTACCCGGGGCTAGCAGCAACAGCGGGGAGCTGTTTTTT
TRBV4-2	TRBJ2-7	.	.	CASSQGLPPLGLYEQYF	TGTGCCAGCAGCCAAGGACTCCCTCCACTAGGCCTCTACGAGCAGTACTTC
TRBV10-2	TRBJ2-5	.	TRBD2	CASSDASGGGETQYF	TGCGCCAGCAGTGATGCTAGCGGGGGGGGAGAGACCCAGTACTTC
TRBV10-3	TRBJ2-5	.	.	CAISEGSQETQYF	TGTGCCATCAGCGAAGGTTCACAAGAGACCCAGTACTTC
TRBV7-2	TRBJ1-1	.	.	CASSPQRNTEVFF	TGTGCCAGCAGCCCTCAGAGGAACACTGAAGTTTTCTTT
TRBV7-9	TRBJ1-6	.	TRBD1	CASSRGTGTDNSPLHF	TGTGCCAGCAGCCGCGGGACAGGGACTGATAATTCACCCCTCCACTTT
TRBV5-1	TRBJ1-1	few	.	CASSGLMNTEAFF	TGCGCCAGCAGCGGACTTATGAACACTGAAGCTTTCTTT
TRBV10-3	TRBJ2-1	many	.	CAISQPTEYNEQFF	TGTGCCATCAGTCAACCGACAGAATACAATGAGCAGTTCTTC
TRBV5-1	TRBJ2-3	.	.	CASRPRDLTNTDTQYF	TGCGCCAGCAGACCCCGGGACTTGACCAACACAGATACGCAGTATTTT
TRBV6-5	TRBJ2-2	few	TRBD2	CASSYGRGDTGELFF	TGTGCCAGCAGTTACGGGCGGGGGGACACCGGGGAGCTGTTTTTT
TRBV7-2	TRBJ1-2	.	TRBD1	CASSPTGAAGYTF	TGTGCCAGCAGCCCTACAGGGGCGGCTGGCTACACCTTC
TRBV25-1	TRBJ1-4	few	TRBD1	CASSGTGRGTNEKLFF	TGTGCCAGCAGTGGGACAGGGAGGGGAACTAATGAAAAACTGTTTTTT
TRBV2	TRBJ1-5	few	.	CASSRPNSNQPQHF	TGTGCCAGCAGCAGACCGAATAGCAATCAGCCCCAGCATTTT
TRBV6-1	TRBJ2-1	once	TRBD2	CASSQFFGTSGSSYNEQFF	TGTGCCAGCAGTCAATTCTTCGGGACTAGCGGGAGCTCCTACAATGAGCAGTTCTTC
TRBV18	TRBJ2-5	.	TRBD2	CASSPGLGMETQYF	TGTGCCAGCTCACCCGGACTAGGAATGGAGACCCAGTACTTC
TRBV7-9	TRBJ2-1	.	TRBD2	CASSLNSGDYNEQFF	TGTGCCAGCAGCTTAAATAGCGGGGACTACAATGAGCAGTTCTTC
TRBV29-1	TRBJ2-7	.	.	CSVEGLGLGEEQYF	TGCAGCGTTGAAGGACTAGGGCTCGGGGAAGAGCAGTACTTC
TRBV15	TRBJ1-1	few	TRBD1	CATSSQTGQAFF	TGTGCCACCAGCAGCCAGACAGGGCAAGCTTTCTTT
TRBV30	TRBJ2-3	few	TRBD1	CAWSSGQGIGVSDTQYF	TGTGCCTGGAGCTCCGGACAGGGCATAGGAGTAAGCGATACGCAGTATTTT
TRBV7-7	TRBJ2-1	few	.	CASSPGIDYNEQFF	TGTGCCAGCTCCCCGGGCATAGACTACAATGAGCAGTTCTTC
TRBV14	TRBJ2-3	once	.	CASSQDAAITQYF	TGTGCCAGCAGCCAAGATGCGGCAATAACGCAGTATTTT
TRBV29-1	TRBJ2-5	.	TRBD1	CSIKNRGRWETQYF	TGCAGCATTAAGAACAGGGGGCGGTGGGAGACCCAGTACTTC
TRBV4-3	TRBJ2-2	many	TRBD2	CASSQDIPGLAGGSGELFF	TGCGCCAGCAGCCAAGACATCCCCGGACTAGCGGGAGGTTCCGGGGAGCTGTTTTTT
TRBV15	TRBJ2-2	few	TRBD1	CATRRTGGPAGELFF	TGTGCCACCAGAAGGACAGGGGGGCCGGCCGGGGAGCTGTTTTTT
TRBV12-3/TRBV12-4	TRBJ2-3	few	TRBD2	CASSSRTSGRGADTQYF	TGTGCCAGCAGTTCTCGGACTAGCGGGAGAGGAGCAGATACGCAGTATTTT
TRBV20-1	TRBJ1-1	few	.	CSARDLVGSTEAFF	TGCAGTGCTAGAGATCTGGTAGGGAGCACTGAAGCTTTCTTT
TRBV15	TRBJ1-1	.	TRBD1	CATRKDRESTEAFF	TGTGCCACCCGAAAGGACAGGGAGTCGACTGAAGCTTTCTTT
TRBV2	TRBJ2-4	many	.	CASRAGYIAKNIQYF	TGTGCCAGCAGGGCAGGATACATAGCCAAAAACATTCAGTACTTC
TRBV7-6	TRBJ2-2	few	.	CASSSRQSTGELFF	TGTGCCAGCAGCTCACGACAGTCCACCGGGGAGCTGTTTTTT
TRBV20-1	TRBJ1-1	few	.	CSARWTAMGNTEAFF	TGCAGTGCTAGATGGACAGCTATGGGGAACACTGAAGCTTTCTTT
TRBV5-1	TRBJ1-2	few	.	CASSLEGHPGYGYTF	TGCGCCAGCAGCTTGGAGGGACACCCAGGATATGGCTACACCTTC
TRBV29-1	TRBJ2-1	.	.	CSVVRLAHEQFF	TGCAGCGTTGTCCGCCTAGCTCATGAGCAGTTCTTC
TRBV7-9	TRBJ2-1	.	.	CASSFEVGAKQFF	TGTGCCAGCAGCTTCGAGGTCGGGGCAAAGCAGTTCTTC
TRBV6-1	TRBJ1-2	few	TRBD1	CASSEGQGRDNYGYTF	TGTGCCAGCAGTGAAGGACAGGGAAGGGATAACTATGGCTACACCTTC
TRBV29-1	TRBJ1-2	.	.	CSVEGGTYGYTF	TGCAGCGTTGAAGGGGGAACCTATGGCTACACCTTC
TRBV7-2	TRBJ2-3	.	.	CASSLDPLSTDTQYF	TGTGCCAGCAGCTTAGACCCTCTTAGCACAGATACGCAGTATTTT
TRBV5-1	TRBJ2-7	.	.	CASSPQDWIEQYF	TGCGCCAGCAGCCCGCAGGACTGGATCGAGCAGTACTTC
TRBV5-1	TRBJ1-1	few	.	CASSLGYAENTEAFF	TGCGCCAGCAGCTTGGGGTATGCGGAGAACACTGAAGCTTTCTTT
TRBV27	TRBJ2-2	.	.	CASTAAQGGTGELFF	TGTGCCAGCACGGCCGCACAGGGAGGAACCGGGGAGCTGTTTTTT
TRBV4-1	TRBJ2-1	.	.	CASSQGRGYEQFF	TGCGCCAGCAGCCAAGGGCGAGGCTATGAGCAGTTCTTC
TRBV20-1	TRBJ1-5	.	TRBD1	CSEGQAANQPQHF	TGCAGTGAGGGACAGGCGGCAAATCAGCCCCAGCATTTT
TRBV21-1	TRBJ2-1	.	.	CASSKGRGPNNEQFF	TGTGCCAGCAGCAAAGGGAGGGGCCCGAACAATGAGCAGTTCTTC